These 14 T cell receptor beta chains came from one sample sequenced in a study of shared clonotypes between healthy human individuals (dated by TCRdb to about 2020). Libraries were made using the immunoSEQ multiplex PCR assay. The table comes from immuneACCESS by way of TCRdb, which keeps in-frame sequences with V and J called. Part of the clones is missing from these tables; in studies checked, under half for an unresolved V gene and the rest for unknown reasons. The sample table contains about 490,000 clones; only one count was recorded for about 82% of them. The ten largest clones represent approximately 13% of the sample. Specimen: PBMCs. The source is a woman aged 40 to 50 in good health. Some clones in this sample may be carry-over from other donors' samples.

This rearrangement joins TRBV5-4 to TRBJ2-5, with 8 positions matching TRBD2. The CDR3 runs 15 residues. The J segment lost 7 bases and the V segment lost 0 bases, leaving 8 bases of the junction unmatched. The V gene's germline CDR1 is SGHNT and CDR2 YYREEE (reference sequence). The CDR3 here is CASSLGSGSPGTQYF. For the CDR3, the DNA is TGTGCCAGCAGCTTGGGGAGCGGGAGCCCGGGGACCCAGTACTTC.

The chain combines TRBV4-2 with TRBJ2-7; TRBD2 agrees at 8 bases. Germline CDR1 reads LGHNA; CDR2 reads YNFKEQ. V lost 4 bases and J lost 4; bases outside the gene matches: 9. This CDR3 is 15 amino acids long. DNA for the CDR3: TGTGCCAGCAGCCCCCGGGAGGGGGGCCCGTACGAGCAGTACTTC. Its protein product is CASSPREGGPYEQYF.

The J gene is TRBJ2-4, the V gene TRBV11-2; the match to TRBD2 covers 12 bases. V dropped 5 bases and J dropped 8; count of bases not matched to a gene: 4. Germline assignment: CDR1 SGHAT and CDR2 FQNNGV. The CDR3 length is 14 residues. The CDR3 bases are TGTGCCAGCAGCGCGACTAGCGGGAGTGACATTCAGTACTTC. Translating gives CASSATSGSDIQYF.

On this clone: Given a far larger clone just one base away, this is likely a sequencing read error. The rearrangement links TRBV7-9 to TRBJ1-1; D unresolved. The length of the CDR3 is 12 residues. Germline CDR1 and CDR2: SEHNR and FQNEAQ (reference sequence). The V gene lost 5 bases and the J gene lost 13 bases, with 17 bases spanning the gap. CDR3 loop: CASSPMNVSSFF. Written as DNA, the CDR3 is TGTGCCAGCAGCCCAATGAATGTCTCAAGTTTCTTT.

This clone was picked up one time. V gene TRBV4-2 combines with J gene TRBJ1-2; TRBD1 matches 7 bases. The ends lost 4 bases at V and 2 bases at J; junction bases unmatched: 7. The CDR3 covers 15 residues. CDR1 and CDR2 (germline): LGHNA, YNFKEQ. The CDR3 protein is CASSLNRGLNYGYTF. CDR3 DNA sequence: TGTGCCAGCAGCCTGAACAGGGGCTTAAACTATGGCTACACCTTC.

CDR3 sequence (DNA): TGTGCCAGCAGCTTGGTTAGTTTGGAGACCCAGTACTTC. Amino acid sequence: CASSLVSLETQYF. The rearrangement joins TRBV5-5 to TRBJ2-5; D unclear. The germline V gene has CDR1 SGHKS and CDR2 YYEKEE (reference sequence). V was clipped by 0 bases and J by 5 bases, with 8 bases between them. The CDR3 extends over 13 amino acids. Looking up the rest from reference TRBV5-5 and TRBJ2-5 gives the full variable domain: DAGVTQSPTHLIKTRGQQVTLRCSPISGHKSVSWYQQVLGQGPQFIFQYYEKEERGRGNFPDRFSARQFPNYSSELNVNALLLGDSALYLCASSLVSLETQYFGPGTRLLVL.

This clone was observed a handful of times. The chain joins TRBV2 to TRBJ2-4; D is undetermined. Germline-derived CDR1 and CDR2 are SNHLY and FYNNEI. Trimming took off 5 bases at V and 0 bases at J, with 2 bases between the two ends. This CDR3 comprises 12 residues. CDR3 nucleotides: TGTGCCAGCAGTCCAGCCAAAAACATTCAGTACTTC. Its translation is CASSPAKNIQYF.

This rearrangement joins TRBV19 to TRBJ2-1; a possible D gene is TRBD2 (6 bases). Germline V gene sequence: CDR1 LNHDA, CDR2 SQIVND (reference sequence). The CDR3 is 17 amino acids. V lost 5 bases and J lost 6, with 23 bases in between. This chain's CDR3 is CASSALREALTLNEQFF. CDR3 nucleotides: TGTGCCAGTAGTGCGCTTAGGGAGGCGCTAACCCTCAATGAGCAGTTCTTC.

The V gene is TRBV2, the J gene TRBJ2-7; 7 bases are shared with TRBD2. J was trimmed by 5 bases and V by 4 bases; bases with no gene match: 5. Germline V gene sequence: CDR1 SNHLY, CDR2 FYNNEI. The CDR3 consists of 13 residues. Written as DNA, the CDR3 is TGTGCCAGCAGTGGACTAGCTATCCACGAGCAGTACTTC. The encoded protein is CASSGLAIHEQYF.

The chain is built from TRBV29-1 and TRBJ2-3; 12 bases map to TRBD2. The CDR3 is 14 residues long. From germline, CDR1 is SQVTM and CDR2 ANQGSEA. V lost 2 bases to trimming and J lost 4 bases; unmatched junction nucleotides: 1. The CDR3 sequence is CSVELAGGADTQYF. As DNA, the CDR3 is TGCAGCGTTGAACTAGCGGGAGGGGCAGATACGCAGTATTTT.

The chain recombines TRBV28 with TRBJ1-5, with a tentative D call TRBD1 (6 bases). Germline CDR1 is MDHEN and CDR2 is SYDVKM. This CDR3 has 18 residues. Trimming cost V 6 bases and J 0 bases, with 21 bases left between them. The CDR3 spells CASSRLPRDNYSNQPQHF. The CDR3 coding sequence is TGTGCCAGCAGCCGACTGCCCCGGGACAACTATAGCAATCAGCCCCAGCATTTT.

V usage is TRBV5-4 and J usage is TRBJ2-1, with 7 bases that match TRBD2. V was clipped by 1 base and J by 5 bases; unmatched bases: 9. The CDR3 covers 16 residues. Germline V gene lookup returns CDR1 SGHNT and CDR2 YYREEE (reference sequence). The CDR3 protein is CASSLRMGEGNNEQFF. In DNA form, the CDR3 reads TGTGCCAGCAGCTTGCGGATGGGGGAGGGAAACAATGAGCAGTTCTTC.

The count of this clone is one. V gene TRBV29-1 combines with J gene TRBJ2-1; D not certain. V gave up 2 bases and J gave up 7 bases, with 12 bases separating them. Per the germline V gene, CDR1 is SQVTM and CDR2 is ANQGSEA. This CDR3 region has 13 residues. The CDR3 sequence: CSVETYRLNEQFF. CDR3 nucleotides: TGCAGCGTTGAAACTTATCGACTGAATGAGCAGTTCTTC.

This clone was detected once. J is TRBJ2-7 and V is TRBV5-6; either TRBD1 or TRBD2 may supply D (5 bases each). Per germline, CDR1 SGHDT and CDR2 YYEEEE. This CDR3 spans 13 amino acids. V was shortened by 3 bases and J by 7 bases, with 14 bases between the two germline ends. This chain's CDR3 is CASSSHARGEQYF. CDR3 coding DNA: TGTGCCAGCAGCTCACACGCGAGGGGTGAGCAGTACTTC.